This entry concerns a single T cell receptor beta chain. Its antigen is currently unknown. This sample is drawn from a study of shared clonotypes between healthy human individuals. On the study more broadly: CD4 naive and memory got three plates each, CD8 naive two, CD8 memory one.

Study-level findings and limits: An expected dependence of interdonor clonotype sharing on sequencing depth was noted. The study sampled only blood, and tissue repertoires likely differ.

This CDR3 has 16 residues. Germline V lookup: CDR1 SGDLS, CDR2 YYNGEE. V lost 0 bases and J lost 6; bases outside the gene matches: 7. At a deep level, the assay was run. Using immunoSEQ multiplex PCR, the repertoire was profiled, and TCRdb retains in-frame clones only, with some absent. The data hold approximately 180,000 clones, with approximately 92% observed a single time. The chain is built from TRBV9 and TRBJ2-1; 9 bases fit TRBD2. This clonotype was sampled from a woman between 25 and 40 years old in good health. Sequencing was performed on naive CD4+ T cells sorted from blood. Subset of the sample: CD45RA+ positively selected. The CDR3 region is CASSVGQVAGANEQFF. For the CDR3, the DNA is TGTGCCAGCAGCGTAGGTCAGGTAGCGGGAGCCAATGAGCAGTTCTTC.